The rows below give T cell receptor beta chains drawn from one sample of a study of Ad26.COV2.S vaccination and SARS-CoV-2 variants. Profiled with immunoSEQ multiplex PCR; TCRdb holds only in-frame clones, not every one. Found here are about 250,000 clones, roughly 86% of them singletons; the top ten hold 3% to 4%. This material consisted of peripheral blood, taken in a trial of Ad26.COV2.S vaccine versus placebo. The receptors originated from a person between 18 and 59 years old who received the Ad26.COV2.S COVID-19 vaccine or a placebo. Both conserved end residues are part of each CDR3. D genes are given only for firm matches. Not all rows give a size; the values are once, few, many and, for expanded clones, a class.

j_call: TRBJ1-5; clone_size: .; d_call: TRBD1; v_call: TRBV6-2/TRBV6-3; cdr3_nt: TGTGCCAGCAGTCGCGGGACAGGGGAGGGTGGCAATCAGCCCCAGCATTTT; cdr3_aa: CASSRGTGEGGNQPQHF
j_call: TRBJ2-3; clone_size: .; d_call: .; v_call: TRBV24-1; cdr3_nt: TGTGCCACCAGTGACCGAAGAAATACAGATACGCAGTATTTT; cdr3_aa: CATSDRRNTDTQYF
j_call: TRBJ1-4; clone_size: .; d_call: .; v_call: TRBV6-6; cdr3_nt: TGTGCCAGCAGCGACGGACGGTCGGGGGAAAAACTGTTTTTT; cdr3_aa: CASSDGRSGEKLFF
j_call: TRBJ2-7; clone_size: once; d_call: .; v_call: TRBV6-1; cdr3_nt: TGTGCCAGCAGTGGACAGTTTGTCGCACCCTCCGAAAATTACGAGCAGTACTTC; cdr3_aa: CASSGQFVAPSENYEQYF
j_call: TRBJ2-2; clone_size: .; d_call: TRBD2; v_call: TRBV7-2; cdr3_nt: TGTGCCAGCAGCTTAGTGGCGGGAGGCACCGGGGAGCTGTTTTTT; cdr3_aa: CASSLVAGGTGELFF
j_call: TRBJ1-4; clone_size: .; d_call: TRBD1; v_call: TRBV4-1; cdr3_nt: TGCGCCAGCAGCCTGGATCCGCCGGGACAGGGGGCTGGTAATGAAAAACTGTTTTTT; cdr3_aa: CASSLDPPGQGAGNEKLFF
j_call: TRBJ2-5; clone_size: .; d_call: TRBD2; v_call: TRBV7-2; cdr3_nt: TGTGCCAGCAGCTTAGGTGGACTAGCGGGAGGGGGTCAAGAGACCCAGTACTTC; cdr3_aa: CASSLGGLAGGGQETQYF
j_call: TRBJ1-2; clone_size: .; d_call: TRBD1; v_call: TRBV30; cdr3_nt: TGTGCCTGGAGTGTACAGGGGACGGATGGCTACACCTTC; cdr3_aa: CAWSVQGTDGYTF
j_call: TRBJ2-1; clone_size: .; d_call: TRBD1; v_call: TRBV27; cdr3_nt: TGTGCCAGCAGTTCCGATCACCGGACAGGGCAGGGTGAGCAGTTCTTC; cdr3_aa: CASSSDHRTGQGEQFF
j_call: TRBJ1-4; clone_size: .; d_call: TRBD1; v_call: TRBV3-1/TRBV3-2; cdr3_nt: TGTGCCAGCAGCCAGGGTAGGGGGCTCTTTAAACTGTTTTTT; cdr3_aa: CASSQGRGLFKLFF
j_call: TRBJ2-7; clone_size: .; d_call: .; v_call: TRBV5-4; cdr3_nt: TGTGCCAGCAGCTTGACAGTTACCTCCTACGAGCAGTACTTC; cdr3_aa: CASSLTVTSYEQYF
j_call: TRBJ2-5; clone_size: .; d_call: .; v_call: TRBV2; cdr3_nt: TGTGCCAGCAGTCGGGAGACCCAGTACTTC; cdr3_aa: CASSRETQYF
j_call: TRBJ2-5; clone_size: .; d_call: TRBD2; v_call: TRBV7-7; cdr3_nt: TGTGCCAGCAGCAAAGGACTAGCGGGGATACAAGAGACCCAGTACTTC; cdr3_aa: CASSKGLAGIQETQYF
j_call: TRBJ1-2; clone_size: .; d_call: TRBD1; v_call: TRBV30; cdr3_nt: TGTGCCTGGGAGACAGGGACAGGGGAAATCAGGGGCTACACCTTC; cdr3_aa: CAWETGTGEIRGYTF
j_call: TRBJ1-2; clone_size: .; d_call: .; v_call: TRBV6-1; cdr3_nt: TGTGCCAGCAGTGAAGAGGTGGGAAGGAATGGCTACACCTTC; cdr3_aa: CASSEEVGRNGYTF
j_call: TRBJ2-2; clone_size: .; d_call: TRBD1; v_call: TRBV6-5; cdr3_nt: TGTGCCAGCAAAACAGGGGGCGCTTTGACCGGGGAGCTGTTTTTT; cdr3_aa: CASKTGGALTGELFF
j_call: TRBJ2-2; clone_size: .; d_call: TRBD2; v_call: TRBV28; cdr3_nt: TGTGCCAGCACCCCAGAAAGCGGGAGCTCATATATGGGGGAGCTGTTTTTT; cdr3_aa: CASTPESGSSYMGELFF
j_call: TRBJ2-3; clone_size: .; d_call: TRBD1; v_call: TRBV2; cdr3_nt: TGTGCCAGCAATACACAGGGGTTTAGCACAGATACGCAGTATTTT; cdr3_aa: CASNTQGFSTDTQYF
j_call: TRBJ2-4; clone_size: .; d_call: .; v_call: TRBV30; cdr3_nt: TGTGCCTGGAGCGGCACCCTCAAAAACATTCAGTACTTC; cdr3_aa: CAWSGTLKNIQYF
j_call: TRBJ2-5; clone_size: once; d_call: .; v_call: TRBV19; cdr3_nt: TGTGCCAGTAGCCTAGGACAGCAAGAGACCCAGTACTTC; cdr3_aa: CASSLGQQETQYF
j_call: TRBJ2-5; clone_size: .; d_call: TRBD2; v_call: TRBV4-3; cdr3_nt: TGCGCCAGCAGCCAAGATTTGGCTAGCGGGGATGAGACCCAGTACTTC; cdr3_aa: CASSQDLASGDETQYF
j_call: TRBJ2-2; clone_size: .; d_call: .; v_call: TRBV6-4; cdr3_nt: TGTGCCAGCAGTGATGCGGAGAAGAACACCGGGGAGCTGTTTTTT; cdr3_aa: CASSDAEKNTGELFF
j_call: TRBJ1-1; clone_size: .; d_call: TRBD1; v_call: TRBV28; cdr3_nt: TGTGCCAGCAGTTTACGAGGGAGGGGGCGGGCTGAAGCTTTCTTT; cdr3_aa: CASSLRGRGRAEAFF
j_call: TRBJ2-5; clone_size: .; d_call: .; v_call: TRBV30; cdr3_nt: TGTGCCTGGAGTGTAGACTTGAGAGAGACCCAGTACTTC; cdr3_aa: CAWSVDLRETQYF
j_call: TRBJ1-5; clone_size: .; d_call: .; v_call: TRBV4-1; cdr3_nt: TGCGCCAGCAGCCCACAGAATAGCAATCAGCCCCAGCATTTT; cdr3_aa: CASSPQNSNQPQHF
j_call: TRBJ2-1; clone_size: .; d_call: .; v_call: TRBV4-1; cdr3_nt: TGCGCCAGCAGCCTCGACTTTAGCTCCTACAATGAGCAGTTCTTC; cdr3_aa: CASSLDFSSYNEQFF
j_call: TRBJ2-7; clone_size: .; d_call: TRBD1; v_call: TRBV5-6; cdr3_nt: TGTGCCAGCAGCTTGACCGGGACAGGCGTCGACGAGCAGTACTTC; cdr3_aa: CASSLTGTGVDEQYF
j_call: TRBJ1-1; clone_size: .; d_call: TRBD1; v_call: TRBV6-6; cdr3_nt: TGTGCCACCTTCCACCTGGACAGGGCGGCTTTCTTT; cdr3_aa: CATFHLDRAAFF
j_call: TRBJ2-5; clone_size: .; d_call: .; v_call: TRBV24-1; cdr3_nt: TGTGCCACCAGTGATGAAGCGGGTCTAGGGGAAGAGACCCAGTACTTC; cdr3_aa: CATSDEAGLGEETQYF
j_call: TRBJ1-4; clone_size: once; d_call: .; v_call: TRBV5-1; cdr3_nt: TGCGCCAGCAGCCGGACCCCGTCCGGTGAAAAACTGTTTTTT; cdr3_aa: CASSRTPSGEKLFF
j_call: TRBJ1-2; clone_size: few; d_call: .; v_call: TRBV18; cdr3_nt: TGTGCCAGCTCACCCAGAATCGAGGGGAATGGCTACACCTTC; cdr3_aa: CASSPRIEGNGYTF
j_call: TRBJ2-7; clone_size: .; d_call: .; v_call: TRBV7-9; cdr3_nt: TGTGCCAGCAGCCTTTCCTACGAGCAGTACTTC; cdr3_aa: CASSLSYEQYF
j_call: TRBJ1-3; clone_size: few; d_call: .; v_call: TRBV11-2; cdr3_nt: TGTGCCAGCAGCTCTGGACAGAGCTCTGGAAACACCATATATTTT; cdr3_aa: CASSSGQSSGNTIYF
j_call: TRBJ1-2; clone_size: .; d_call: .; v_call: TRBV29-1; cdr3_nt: TGCAGCGTCCGCGGGCTCGACTATGGCTACACCTTC; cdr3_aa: CSVRGLDYGYTF
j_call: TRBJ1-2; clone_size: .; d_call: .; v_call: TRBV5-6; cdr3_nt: TGTGCCAGCAGCGACCAGGGTTGGGGCTATGGCTACACCTTC; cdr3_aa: CASSDQGWGYGYTF
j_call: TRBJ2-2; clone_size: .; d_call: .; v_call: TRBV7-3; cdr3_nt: TGTGCCAGCAGTCCTTCTAGCGCCACCGGGGAGCTGTTTTTT; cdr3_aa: CASSPSSATGELFF
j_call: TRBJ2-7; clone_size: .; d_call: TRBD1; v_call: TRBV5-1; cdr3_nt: TGCGCCAGCAGCCATCTACAGGGGGCGGTCGAGCAGTACTTC; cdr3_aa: CASSHLQGAVEQYF
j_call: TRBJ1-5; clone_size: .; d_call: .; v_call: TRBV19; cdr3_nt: TGTGCCAGCCGGAGGTCGGGAAGCAATCAGCCCCAGCATTTT; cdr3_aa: CASRRSGSNQPQHF